These 31 T cell receptor beta chains were all obtained from the same sample, sequenced in a study of T cells in Graves' hyperthyroidism and ophthalmopathy. Researchers took RNA transcripts and amplified the TCR beta CDR3 regions from them. The HTBI primer set was used in a first-round RT-PCR of the TCR CDR3. TCRdb fed the multiplex PCR reads into MiXCR, producing one record per CDR3 protein. The repertoire has approximately 710,000 distinct CDR3 sequences, roughly a sixth of them found once; the top ten carry 15% to 17%. Sequenced sample: blood. The origin of the receptors is a man in his fifties or sixties with Graves' hyperthyroidism.

This clonotype came up many times. The chain combines TRBV28 with TRBJ2-7; 9 nucleotides line up with TRBD2. V dropped 2 bases and J dropped 0; count of bases not matched to a gene: 8. The CDR3 consists of 17 residues. Per germline, CDR1 MDHEN and CDR2 SYDVKM. CDR3: CASSLVAGGPNSYEQYF. In nucleotides, the CDR3 is TGTGCCAGCAGTTTAGTGGCGGGAGGGCCAAACTCCTACGAGCAGTACTTC.

This clonotype was picked up many times. The J gene is TRBJ1-5, the V gene TRBV12-3 or TRBV12-4, with TRBD1 identical over 9 bases. Trimming at V came to 5 bases and at J to 5 bases, leaving 7 bases not matched to a gene. The length of the CDR3 is 15 residues. The CDR3: CASSRGTGSDQPQHF. The CDR3 DNA reads TGTGCCAGCAGTCGTGGGACAGGGTCCGATCAGCCCCAGCATTTT.

This clonotype was counted many times. This chain uses TRBV6-5 with TRBJ1-1; no firm D call. Germline CDR1 is MNHEY and CDR2 is SVGAGI. The CDR3 covers 13 residues. Trimming removed 2 bases from V and 4 bases from J, with 8 bases in between. In nucleotides, the CDR3 is TGTGCCAGCAGTTACAGAACCACCACTGAAGCTTTCTTT. Translated: CASSYRTTTEAFF.

This clonotype was picked up many times. The rearrangement uses TRBV12-3 or TRBV12-4 and TRBJ2-5, with no clear D. The CDR3 consists of 14 residues. V dropped 5 bases and J dropped 1 base, with 11 bases sitting between them. CDR3 residues: CASSTRPPQETQYF. The CDR3 nucleotides are TGTGCCAGCAGTACCCGACCCCCCCAAGAGACCCAGTACTTC.

In its sample, this clonotype was seen many times. The chain carries TRBV28 and TRBJ1-2; D gene unclear. V was shortened by 3 bases and J by 0 bases, with 8 bases between the two germline ends. Germline lookup yields CDR1 MDHEN and CDR2 SYDVKM. The CDR3 runs to 14 residues. The CDR3 loop is CASSLSRTNYGYTF. The CDR3, as DNA: TGTGCCAGCAGTTTGTCCAGGACTAACTATGGCTACACCTTC.

The sample holds a few counts of this clonotype. The rearrangement uses TRBV9 and TRBJ2-5; 10 bases agree with TRBD2. Germline V gene data show CDR1 as SGDLS and CDR2 as YYNGEE. Trimming removed 4 bases from V and 5 bases from J; junction bases left unmatched: 5. CDR3 length: 14 residues. This chain's CDR3 is CASSLAGDGETQYF. The CDR3 DNA sequence: TGTGCCAGCAGCCTAGCGGGAGATGGGGAGACCCAGTACTTC.

This clonotype appeared many times. The chain uses TRBV15 and TRBJ2-7, with D uncertain. The CDR3 consists of 13 residues. Trimming left V 6 bases short and J 5 bases short, with 14 bases between. Germline V CDR1 and CDR2: LNHNV, YYDKDF (reference sequence). CDR3 coding DNA: TGTGCCACCAGAGCAGAAATCCGGGACGAGCAGTACTTC. Encoded protein: CATRAEIRDEQYF.

This clonotype was counted a few times. A much bigger clone sits one base away, suggesting this may be a read error. V usage is TRBV6-1 and J usage is TRBJ2-1; 10 bases align to TRBD2. This CDR3 is 15 amino acids long. Per the germline V gene, CDR1 is MNHNS and CDR2 is SASEGT. V shed 6 bases, J shed 3 bases, and the junction held 5 bases outside the gene matches. This chain's CDR3 is CASSSTSGIYNEQFF. CDR3 in DNA: TGTGCCAGCAGCTCTACTAGCGGGATCTACAATGAGCAGTTCTTC.

This clonotype was seen ten or more times. The chain employs TRBV28 and TRBJ2-7; 13 bases are a match to TRBD2. Germline V gene data show CDR1 as MDHEN and CDR2 as SYDVKM. The CDR3 covers 15 residues. V shed 3 bases, J shed 6 bases, and the junction held 5 bases outside the gene matches. The CDR3 loop is CASSFRTSGSTEQYF. CDR3 coding DNA: TGTGCCAGCAGTTTTCGGACTAGCGGGAGCACCGAGCAGTACTTC. The full variable domain, completed using reference TRBV28 and TRBJ2-7, is DVKVTQSSRYLVKRTGEKVFLECVQDMDHENMFWYRQDPGLGLRLIYFSYDVKMKEKGDIPEGYSVSREKKERFSLILESASTNQTSMYLCASSFRTSGSTEQYFGPGTRLTVT.

This chain joins TRBV6-2 or TRBV6-3 and TRBJ2-5; D gene unclear. Germline CDR1 reads MNHEY; CDR2 reads SVGEGT. The CDR3 runs to 13 residues. The ends were cut back, 2 bases at V and 0 bases at J, with 4 bases in the middle. For the CDR3, the DNA is TGTGCCAGCAGTTACCGTTACCAAGAGACCCAGTACTTC. As protein: CASSYRYQETQYF.

J is TRBJ1-5 and V is TRBV28; 7 bases align to TRBD1. The CDR3 runs to 14 residues. Germline assignment: CDR1 MDHEN and CDR2 SYDVKM. Trimming at V came to 6 bases and at J to 7 bases, leaving 9 bases not matched to a gene. In DNA, the CDR3 is TGTGCCAGCAGGCGCCAGGGGGACTGGCAGCCCCAGCATTTT. Amino acids: CASRRQGDWQPQHF. The full variable domain, in which reference TRBV28 and TRBJ1-5 provide the parts outside the CDR3, is DVKVTQSSRYLVKRTGEKVFLECVQDMDHENMFWYRQDPGLGLRLIYFSYDVKMKEKGDIPEGYSVSREKKERFSLILESASTNQTSMYLCASRRQGDWQPQHFGDGTRLSIL.

V and J are TRBV28 and TRBJ1-4, with D tentatively TRBD1 (6 bases). CDR1 MDHEN and CDR2 SYDVKM come from the germline V gene. V lost 3 bases and J lost 6, with 11 bases in between. This CDR3 is built from 14 residues. CDR3 region: CASSLSGVYEKLFF. CDR3 sequence (DNA): TGTGCCAGCAGTTTGTCAGGGGTGTATGAAAAACTGTTTTTT. The complete variable domain, with remaining parts taken from reference TRBV28 and TRBJ1-4, reads DVKVTQSSRYLVKRTGEKVFLECVQDMDHENMFWYRQDPGLGLRLIYFSYDVKMKEKGDIPEGYSVSREKKERFSLILESASTNQTSMYLCASSLSGVYEKLFFGSGTQLSVL.

The chain uses TRBV19 and TRBJ1-5; 7 bases align to TRBD1. Germline CDR1 and CDR2: LNHDA and SQIVND (reference sequence). The CDR3 is 17 amino acids. The V segment lost 5 bases and the J segment 1 base; nucleotides outside the gene matches: 11. The DNA of the CDR3 is TGTGCCAGTAGTTACATTTACAGGGGTCAAAGCAATCAGCCCCAGCATTTT. It encodes CASSYIYRGQSNQPQHF.

This rearrangement joins TRBV30 to TRBJ2-1; D unresolved. In germline, CDR1 is GTSNPN, CDR2 SVGIG (reference sequence). Trimming removed 5 bases at V and 0 bases at J, with 14 bases between. CDR3 length: 15 residues. CDR3 sequence: CAWSSLLSSYNEQFF. In DNA, the CDR3 is TGTGCCTGGTCCTCGTTACTAAGCTCCTACAATGAGCAGTTCTTC.

The J gene is TRBJ2-1, the V gene TRBV28, with 7 bases aligning to TRBD2. There are 13 residues in the CDR3. Per germline, CDR1 MDHEN and CDR2 SYDVKM. J lost 8 bases, V lost 3 bases, and 4 bases had no gene match. For the CDR3, the DNA is TGTGCCAGCAGTTTGAGACTAGCCGATGAGCAGTTCTTC. It encodes CASSLRLADEQFF.

In regard to this clonotype: Being one base from a much bigger clone, this may be a read error. The rearrangement uses TRBV15 and TRBJ2-1, with a possible D match to TRBD2 (5 bases). CDR1 LNHNV and CDR2 YYDKDF come from the germline V gene (reference sequence). This CDR3 comprises 14 residues. The chain's CDR3 is CATRSGSSYNEQSF. The DNA for the CDR3 is TGTGCCACCAGGTCTGGGAGCTCCTACAATGAGCAGTCCTTC.

V and J are TRBV6-5 and TRBJ2-2; the D gene is possibly TRBD2 (6 bases). Germline CDR1 MNHEY, CDR2 SVGAGI. Trimming took 3 bases from V and 4 from J, leaving 18 bases between them. This CDR3 is 17 amino acids long. This chain's CDR3 is CASSYRVGGVGTGELFF. CDR3 in DNA: TGTGCCAGCAGTTATCGGGTTGGAGGGGTGGGCACCGGGGAGCTGTTTTTT.

This clonotype was counted many times. The rearrangement joins TRBV20-1 to TRBJ2-7; D is undetermined. CDR3 length: 11 residues. From germline, CDR1 is DFQATT and CDR2 SNEGSKA (reference sequence). The V end was cut by 0 bases, the J end by 6 bases, with 6 bases between. The CDR3 reads CSARDPLEQYF. The CDR3 nucleotides are TGCAGTGCTAGAGATCCCCTCGAGCAGTACTTC.

The chain employs TRBV9 and TRBJ1-2; possible D gene TRBD1, 5 bases. V was cut by 0 bases and J by 3 bases, with 12 bases left in between. The CDR3 consists of 15 residues. Germline V gene data show CDR1 as SGDLS and CDR2 as YYNGEE. In DNA, the CDR3 is TGTGCCAGCAGCGTAGATGCAGGGACGTACTATGGCTACACCTTC. Its translation: CASSVDAGTYYGYTF.

In its sample, this clonotype was seen a few times. The chain combines TRBV7-9 with TRBJ2-1, with a possible D match to TRBD2 (6 bases). V lost 8 bases to trimming and J lost 0 bases, with 11 bases between them. From germline, CDR1 is SEHNR and CDR2 FQNEAQ (reference sequence). CDR3 size: 14 residues. The CDR3 is CASGRESSYNEQFF. The CDR3 bases are TGTGCCAGCGGTCGGGAGAGCTCCTACAATGAGCAGTTCTTC.

This clonotype was recorded a few times. J is TRBJ1-5 and V is TRBV13, with D possibly TRBD1 on 5 matching bases. CDR3 length: 15 residues. V was cut by 4 bases and J by 2 bases, with 12 bases left in between. Germline CDR1 reads PRHDT; CDR2 reads FYEKMQ (reference sequence). The CDR3 protein is CASSWGAGGNQPQHF. For the CDR3, the DNA is TGTGCCAGCAGCTGGGGCGCCGGGGGCAATCAGCCCCAGCATTTT.

The chain is built from TRBV12-5 and TRBJ1-2, with 9 bases that match TRBD1. V gave up 3 bases and J gave up 4 bases; unmatched junction bases: 18. CDR1 is LGHNT and CDR2 is FRNRAP in the germline V gene. The CDR3 spans 19 residues. The CDR3 region is CASGLIPGTGIPRLYGYTF. The CDR3 bases are TGTGCTAGTGGTTTAATCCCCGGGACAGGGATCCCGCGGCTCTATGGCTACACCTTC.

The table lists this clonotype with a few counts. This chain uses TRBV6-2 or TRBV6-3 with TRBJ2-5; 9 bases map to TRBD1. Unmatched junction bases numbered 8, after V lost 5 bases and J lost 4 bases. Per germline, CDR1 MNHEY and CDR2 SVGEGT. The CDR3 runs 15 residues. The CDR3 reads CASSVQTGGRETQYF. CDR3 nucleotide sequence: TGTGCCAGCAGTGTACAGACAGGGGGTCGAGAGACCCAGTACTTC.

There are many counts of this clonotype. The chain has TRBV12-3 or TRBV12-4 and TRBJ2-1; 13 nucleotides line up with TRBD2. The CDR3 length is 14 residues. The V and J ends lost 8 bases and 6 bases, in that order; junction bases with no gene match: 4. The CDR3: CASRWTSGSNEQFF. The CDR3 coding sequence is TGTGCCAGCCGTTGGACTAGCGGGAGCAATGAGCAGTTCTTC.

To note about this clonotype: A single base separates this from a much larger clone, so it may be a read error. This chain uses TRBV28 with TRBJ1-5; 7 bases match TRBD1. CDR1 is MDHEN, CDR2 SYDVKM, per germline. This CDR3 has 13 amino acids. After removal of 11 bases from V and 3 bases from J, the junction contained 7 bases not matched to a gene. The DNA of the CDR3 is TGTGCCGCAGGGGGGCAGACCAATCAGCCCCAGCATTTT. Translated: CAAGGQTNQPQHF.

This clonotype was recorded many times. The chain joins TRBV11-2 to TRBJ2-7, with TRBD2 matching over 11 bases. The V and J ends lost 3 bases and 4 bases, in that order; junction bases with no gene match: 2. The CDR3 is 14 amino acids. Germline CDR1 is SGHAT and CDR2 is FQNNGV. The CDR3 nucleotides are TGTGCCAGCAGCTTCGGGACTAGCGGTTACGAGCAGTACTTC. As protein: CASSFGTSGYEQYF.

This clonotype has at least ten counts. The chain carries TRBV28 and TRBJ1-2; D unclear. This CDR3 has 15 residues. V lost 2 bases and J lost 8, with 18 bases in between. Germline loops: CDR1 MDHEN, CDR2 SYDVKM. CDR3 sequence reads: CASSLPSGPPRGYTF. The CDR3 DNA is TGTGCCAGCAGTTTACCCTCGGGTCCCCCGAGAGGCTACACCTTC.

The genes are TRBV28 and TRBJ2-1, with no clear D. This CDR3 spans 13 amino acids. The germline V gene has CDR1 MDHEN and CDR2 SYDVKM. The germline V and J ends were trimmed by 2 bases and 9 bases, with 11 bases remaining between them. The chain's CDR3 is CASSLSNGVEQFF. CDR3 bases: TGTGCCAGCAGTTTAAGTAACGGCGTTGAGCAGTTCTTC. Drawing the rest from reference TRBV28 and TRBJ2-1, the complete variable domain is DVKVTQSSRYLVKRTGEKVFLECVQDMDHENMFWYRQDPGLGLRLIYFSYDVKMKEKGDIPEGYSVSREKKERFSLILESASTNQTSMYLCASSLSNGVEQFFGPGTRLTVL.

This clonotype has just a few counts. The CDR3 loop reads CSVDRDTQYF. CDR3 DNA sequence: TGCAGCGTTGACCGTGATACGCAGTATTTT. J is TRBJ2-3 and V is TRBV29-1; D remains unclear. Trimming stripped 3 bases from V and 6 bases from J, with 4 bases between. Germline V CDR1 and CDR2: SQVTM, ANQGSEA. The CDR3 loop spans 10 amino acids.

The rearrangement uses TRBV6-2 or TRBV6-3 and TRBJ2-7, with 9 nucleotides matching TRBD1. The V gene's germline CDR1 is MNHEY and CDR2 SVGEGT. Trimming removed 7 bases from V and 2 bases from J; junction bases left unmatched: 6. The CDR3 consists of 14 residues. CDR3 DNA sequence: TGTGCCAGCACCGCGGACAGGGGAACCTACGAGCAGTACTTC. Residues: CASTADRGTYEQYF.

The chain joins TRBV7-2 to TRBJ1-5; D gene uncertain. The CDR3 contains 16 residues. CDR1 and CDR2 (germline): SGHTA, FQGNSA. The V end lost 0 bases, the J end lost 6 bases, and 15 bases lay between the germline ends. The CDR3, as DNA: TGTGCCAGCAGCTTAGCCCCCGGAGTGACGGGTCAGCCCCAGCATTTT. Its protein is CASSLAPGVTGQPQHF.